This record looks at one T cell receptor (beta chain) sequence and its context. Its cognate antigen is unknown. The data originate from a study of T cell responses to AZD1222 COVID-19 vaccine. Germline values: CDR1 SGHTS, CDR2 YDEGEE. Trimming removed 1 base from V and 4 bases from J, with 10 bases in between. The CDR3 sequence is 14 residues long. Clones were sequenced by immunoSEQ multiplex PCR, and TCRdb holds only the in-frame ones, with some missing. The table lists fewer than 150,000 clones, about 86% of them singletons, with roughly 3.8% in the top ten. Study-level results: Just five to seven AZD1222 recipients tested seropositive at baseline. Donors skewed white British and female; clonal diversity was possibly underestimated. Spike-specific TCRs gained breadth and depth after people received two AZD1222 doses.

This clonotype was sampled from an adult in good health. The chain joins TRBV5-8 to TRBJ2-3, with D unresolved. Sequenced material: peripheral blood, taken on day 0 of AZD1222 vaccination. The CDR3 sequence: CASSLYASSDTQYF. The DNA of the CDR3 is TGTGCCAGCAGCTTGTACGCGTCTTCAGATACGCAGTATTTT.